These 16 T cell receptor beta chains were sequenced from one sample in a study of blood T cell repertoires in COVID-19 (dated by TCRdb to the early 2020s). To prepare the library, the immunoSEQ multiplex PCR assay was applied. Drawn from immuneACCESS, this table holds only the in-frame rearrangements with V and J called that TCRdb kept. Clones are partly lost; checked studies trace under half to an unresolved V gene and leave the rest unexplained. This sample gives roughly 100,000 clones in total; less than 90% of them show up just once. Together, the top ten hold roughly 4.5% of the sample. Sequencing was performed on peripheral blood. The receptors originated from a man aged 45-60 years with acute or convalescent COVID-19.

This chain uses TRBV12-3 or TRBV12-4 with TRBJ2-7; D unclear. Trimming left V 4 bases short and J 4 bases short, with 5 bases between. This CDR3 spans 11 amino acids. The CDR3: CASSSQYEQYF. The CDR3 DNA reads TGTGCCAGCAGTTCCCAATACGAGCAGTACTTC.

The chain combines TRBV14 with TRBJ1-3, with 8 nucleotides matching TRBD1. The CDR3 length is 15 residues. In germline, CDR1 is SGHDN, CDR2 FVKESK. Trimming at V came to 1 base and at J to 3 bases, leaving 2 bases not matched to a gene. The CDR3 reads CASSQVTGVGNTIYF. For the CDR3, the DNA is TGTGCCAGCAGCCAAGTGACAGGGGTTGGAAACACCATATATTTT.

The chain links TRBV11-2 to TRBJ2-7, with D possibly TRBD1 on 5 matching bases. CDR1 is SGHAT and CDR2 is FQNNGV in the germline V gene. The CDR3 totals 15 residues. V was trimmed by 1 base and J by 2 bases, leaving 12 bases between them. The CDR3 region has the DNA TGTGCCAGCAGCTTAGGTTCAGGGCATGCCTACGAGCAGTACTTC. Amino acid sequence: CASSLGSGHAYEQYF.

The count of this clone is one. The chain is built from TRBV10-2 and TRBJ2-3; D is possibly TRBD1 (6 bases). The ends were cut back, 4 bases at V and 6 bases at J, with 11 bases in the middle. From germline, CDR1 is WSHSY and CDR2 SAAADI. The CDR3 has 13 amino acids. As DNA, the CDR3 is TGCGCCAGCAGTGCCAGGGGTCGCGATACGCAGTATTTT. Translating gives CASSARGRDTQYF.

This chain connects TRBV7-3 to TRBJ1-5; TRBD1 is a possible D gene (6 bases). V gave up 4 bases and J gave up 9 bases, with 13 bases separating them. The CDR3 is 13 residues long. Germline V gene data show CDR1 as SGHTA and CDR2 as FQGTGA. Here the CDR3 reads CASSSGQGLPQHF. The CDR3 DNA reads as TGTGCCAGCAGCTCGGGACAAGGCCTGCCCCAGCATTTT.

This sequence joins TRBV10-3 and TRBJ2-5; 11 bases align to TRBD1. Germline lookup yields CDR1 ENHRY and CDR2 SYGVKD. J lost 6 bases, V lost 10 bases, and 13 bases had no gene match. The CDR3 loop spans 15 amino acids. In nucleotides, the CDR3 is TGTGCCAGCCACACCGGGACAGGGGGTTTGAAGACCCAGTACTTC. Its protein is CASHTGTGGLKTQYF.

The V gene is TRBV2, the J gene TRBJ1-2; D is possibly TRBD1 (6 bases). V lost 6 bases and J 8 bases, leaving 13 bases between the germline ends. Germline V gene data show CDR1 as SNHLY and CDR2 as FYNNEI. The CDR3 has 12 amino acids. CDR3 coding DNA: TGTGCCAGCAGCTATAACAGGGACGGCTACACCTTC. It codes for CASSYNRDGYTF.

V is TRBV7-9 and J is TRBJ2-3, with 8 bases identical to TRBD1. Germline trimming cut 6 bases from V and 1 base from J; bases unmatched to any gene: 3. The CDR3 covers 14 residues. Germline CDR1 reads SEHNR; CDR2 reads FQNEAQ (reference sequence). CDR3 coding DNA: TGTGCCAGCAGACAGGGGGGCGGCACAGATACGCAGTATTTT. Translating gives CASRQGGGTDTQYF.

The J gene is TRBJ1-6, the V gene TRBV5-4; perhaps TRBD1 as D (5 bases). Per germline, CDR1 SGHNT and CDR2 YYREEE (reference sequence). V lost 3 bases, J lost 0 bases, and 13 bases lay in between. The CDR3 spans 17 residues. CDR3 protein: CASSSGGGSSYNSPLHF. Here the CDR3 DNA reads TGTGCCAGCAGCTCGGGTGGGGGGTCCTCCTATAATTCACCCCTCCACTTT.

V is TRBV2 and J is TRBJ2-3; D possibly corresponds to TRBD2 (6 bases). Deletions cut 7 bases from V and 2 bases from J, with 10 bases between. CDR3 size: 13 residues. CDR1 and CDR2 from the germline V gene are SNHLY and FYNNEI. CDR3 protein: CASNKLATDTQYF. The CDR3 DNA reads as TGTGCCAGCAATAAACTAGCCACAGATACGCAGTATTTT.

V is TRBV19 and J is TRBJ1-5; D not certain. This CDR3 spans 13 amino acids. Germline V gene sequence: CDR1 LNHDA, CDR2 SQIVND (reference sequence). Trimming took 11 bases from V and 6 from J, leaving 17 bases between them. This CDR3 reads CAGGRFAGQPQHF. For the CDR3, the DNA is TGTGCCGGAGGTCGTTTCGCCGGTCAGCCCCAGCATTTT.

This clone was seen only once. This chain uses TRBV6-4 with TRBJ2-1; the match to TRBD2 covers 8 bases. The CDR3 consists of 15 residues. V shed 7 bases, J shed 6 bases, and the junction held 11 bases outside the gene matches. Germline CDR1 reads MRHNA; CDR2 reads SNTAGT. CDR3 sequence reads: CASNRGLASGNEQFF. CDR3 coding DNA: TGTGCCAGCAACCGCGGACTAGCATCGGGCAATGAGCAGTTCTTC.

V and J are TRBV14 and TRBJ2-7; D perhaps matches TRBD2 (6 bases). The CDR3 totals 15 residues. In germline, CDR1 is SGHDN, CDR2 FVKESK. Trimming removed 5 bases from V and 5 bases from J, with 19 bases in between. CDR3 protein: CASSFLSRVADEQYF. The CDR3 nucleotides read TGTGCCAGCAGCTTTCTGAGCAGGGTAGCGGACGAGCAGTACTTC. Supplemented by reference TRBV14 and TRBJ2-7, the full variable domain reads EAGVTQFPSHSVIEKGQTVTLRCDPISGHDNLYWYRRVMGKEIKFLLHFVKESKQDESGMPNNRFLAERTGGTYSTLKVQPAELEDSGVYFCASSFLSRVADEQYFGPGTRLTVT.

This chain uses TRBV10-3 with TRBJ1-6; tentative D call: TRBD1 (6 bases). The CDR3 contains 13 residues. V gave up 11 bases and J gave up 9 bases, with 17 bases separating them. Germline V gene sequence: CDR1 ENHRY, CDR2 SYGVKD. The CDR3 DNA reads TGTGCCGGACAGCAAGACCTACTTTCACCCCTCCACTTT. Its protein product is CAGQQDLLSPLHF.

V usage is TRBV27 and J usage is TRBJ2-2; 10 bases align to TRBD1. The CDR3 is 15 residues long. Germline V gives CDR1 MNHEY, CDR2 SMNVEV (reference sequence). V gave up 7 bases and J gave up 5 bases; unmatched junction bases: 7. CDR3 in DNA: TGTGCCAGCATAAGGAGACAGGGGGCGACCGGGGAGCTGTTTTTT. This translates into CASIRRQGATGELFF.

The chain has TRBV7-3 and TRBJ2-1, with 9 bases aligning to TRBD2. J gave up 4 bases and V 4 bases, and 8 bases lay outside the gene matches. CDR1 and CDR2 (germline): SGHTA, FQGTGA. This CDR3 has 16 residues. The CDR3 is CASSWSMTSGYNEQFF. The CDR3 DNA follows: TGTGCCAGCAGCTGGTCCATGACTAGCGGATACAATGAGCAGTTCTTC.